This entry features one T cell receptor beta chain sequence. Its recognized antigen is unknown. Qualities for individual bases were not recorded, and no much larger clone is one base off. At one collaborating source in Seattle, patients were enrolled during active infection and were followed longitudinally through the course of disease. The collaborating institutions used their own protocols to collect whole blood in K2EDTA tubes. For TCRbeta analysis, collaborators shipped samples in one of three forms: frozen whole blood, isolated PBMCs, or DNA extracted from either of those sample types. The data were taken from a study of blood T cell repertoires in COVID-19 (TCRdb year 2020). Describing the broader study: Samples covering the acute and convalescent phases of COVID-19 were provided by collaborators in the United States, Italy and Spain. The prospective study material was composed of cDNA or gDNA derived from T cells, B-cell-depleted T cells, or PBMCs. Deeply sampled blood TCRbeta repertoires from subjects exposed to, actively infected with, or recovered from COVID-19 were included in the dataset. The repertoires were released in a freely available public database intended as a resource for research on the immune response to SARS-CoV-2. Samples were obtained from the ongoing ImmuneRACE study (first 160 participants) and from over 1,000 subjects provided by 6 global collaborators. A de-identified subject ID, COVID-19 status, age in years and sex were almost always included in the sample metadata. Where HLA class I and class II types were available, the types were taken from metadata supplied by the sample provider, not from assay-based typing. The full study reports these points: How much clinical and demographic metadata was included differed by source and by participant, and the metadata was provided uncurated.

TCRbeta CDR3 regions were amplified from genomic DNA using the immunoSEQ Assay, a bias-controlled multiplex PCR. The original pipeline was this. The number of nucleated cells in each sample was estimated by amplification of reference gene primers within the assay. To quantify the absolute abundance of each unique TCRbeta CDR3 rearrangement, sequence reads were collapsed and filtered. For each sample, productive Simpson clonality was calculated as the square root of Simpson's diversity index across productive rearrangements. TCRdb re-hosts the immuneACCESS table, in-frame sequences only. Its copies lack some clones; in the studies checked, an unresolved V gene accounts for under half of them, and the cause for the rest is not known. For V, J and clone size, that table is used; D and trimming come from the DNA. The table for this sample lists 300,000 to 400,000 clones; 70% to 90% of them were counted only once. The ten largest make up 2% to 2.5% of the sample.

The germline V gene specifies KGHSH as CDR1 and LQKENI as CDR2. Cut back by 4 bases and 3 bases, the V and J ends lie 7 bases apart. Including cysteine and phenylalanine, the CDR3 has 14 amino acids. Only the CDR3 portion is preserved as DNA: 42 bases, with reading frame beginning at the first base. The chain was built from TRBV18 and TRBJ1-6; TRBD1 is possibly the D segment (5 matching bases). The sequencing sample was made of peripheral blood. The sequence came from a woman aged 55-70 years with COVID-19, enrolled during active disease. Here the CDR3 is given as CASSQQDYNSPLHF. The bases are TGTGCCAGCTCACAACAGGACTATAATTCACCCCTCCACTTT.